Shown below are 20 T cell receptor beta chains from a single sample sequenced in a study of T-cell reconstitution after alpha-beta-depleted transplantation in children. Preparation of the TCRbeta library was carried out with unique molecular identifiers. TCRdb reanalysed the PCR reads using MiXCR and keeps one entry per CDR3 protein. The sample records more than 400,000 distinct CDR3 sequences, roughly 11% being singletons. Sequencing used PBMCs, mostly from graft donor cells, obtained 180 days after TCRalphabeta/CD19-depleted stem cell transplant. These receptor sequences come from a female patient between 2 and 10 years old who had a stem cell transplant for aplastic anemia, so the T cells may come from the graft donor.

This clonotype was picked up a small number of times. J is TRBJ2-7 and V is TRBV28, with TRBD1 matching over 8 bases. Trimming at V came to 4 bases and at J to 5 bases, leaving 13 bases not matched to a gene. In germline, CDR1 is MDHEN, CDR2 SYDVKM. The CDR3 extends over 16 amino acids. The CDR3 DNA follows: TGTGCCAGCAGTTGGCCGGGACAGGTTCGCCCCCACGAGCAGTACTTC. Protein sequence: CASSWPGQVRPHEQYF.

This clonotype has only a few counts. This chain links TRBV18 with TRBJ1-5; D is undetermined. The CDR3 consists of 21 residues. Per germline, CDR1 KGHSH and CDR2 LQKENI. V dropped 3 bases and J dropped 0 bases, with 27 bases sitting between them. In DNA, the CDR3 is TGTGCCAGCTCACCCGGAATTTTAAAGGCAATCCAGAGGCATAGCAATCAGCCCCAGCATTTT. Its translation is CASSPGILKAIQRHSNQPQHF.

V is TRBV19 and J is TRBJ1-3, with TRBD1 as a possible D gene (5 bases). The CDR3 length is 15 residues. CDR1 LNHDA and CDR2 SQIVND come from the germline V gene (reference sequence). The V end was cut by 8 bases, the J end by 2 bases, with 16 bases between. In DNA, the CDR3 is TGTGCCAGTTCGACGGGGCAGATACCTGGAAACACCATATATTTT. It codes for CASSTGQIPGNTIYF. The whole variable domain, remainder taken from reference TRBV19 and TRBJ1-3, is DGGITQSPKYLFRKEGQNVTLSCEQNLNHDAMYWYRQDPGQGLRLIYYSQIVNDFQKGDIAEGYSVSREKKESFPLTVTSAQKNPTAFYLCASSTGQIPGNTIYFGEGSWLTVV.

In this sample, this clonotype turned up many times. The rearrangement links TRBV29-1 to TRBJ1-1; unclear D gene. The CDR3 has 13 amino acids. V lost 2 bases and J lost 4, with 11 bases in between. Germline-derived CDR1 and CDR2 are SQVTM and ANQGSEA. The CDR3 sequence is CSVERVPSTEAFF. In DNA, the CDR3 is TGCAGCGTTGAAAGGGTTCCTTCCACTGAAGCTTTCTTT.

This clonotype was observed a handful of times. The chain is built from TRBV20-1 and TRBJ1-2; D is unresolved. Per germline, CDR1 DFQATT and CDR2 SNEGSKA (reference sequence). This CDR3 contains 9 residues. Written as DNA, the CDR3 is TGCAGGGGTGGACGTGGCTACACCTTC. Its protein is CRGGRGYTF.

The chain combines TRBV7-2 with TRBJ1-5; TRBD1 is a possible D gene (6 bases). The germline V gene encodes CDR1 SGHTA and CDR2 FQGNSA. V lost 5 bases and J 3 bases, leaving 17 bases between the germline ends. The CDR3 extends over 16 amino acids. The chain's CDR3 is CASSPTGTAANQPQHF. DNA for the CDR3: TGTGCCAGCAGCCCGACAGGAACGGCGGCCAATCAGCCCCAGCATTTT.

This clonotype appeared a few times. The rearrangement uses TRBV11-1 and TRBJ2-1, with TRBD2 matching over 11 bases. This CDR3 comprises 18 residues. V was clipped by 2 bases and J by 6 bases; unmatched bases: 12. Per the germline V gene, CDR1 is SGHAT and CDR2 is FQDESV (reference sequence). CDR3 protein: CASSLLPLAGVLGNEQFF. DNA for the CDR3: TGTGCCAGCAGCTTACTCCCACTAGCGGGAGTACTTGGCAATGAGCAGTTCTTC.

In this sample, this clonotype turned up many times. V is TRBV25-1 and J is TRBJ2-2; D is possibly TRBD2 (6 bases). The CDR3 totals 15 residues. Germline-derived CDR1 and CDR2 are MGHDK and SYGVNS. Deletions cut 2 bases from V and 6 bases from J, with 13 bases between. For the CDR3, the DNA is TGTGCCAGCAGTGAAAGGGATTGGGGGGCCGGGGAGCTGTTTTTT. Residues: CASSERDWGAGELFF.

V is TRBV4-3 and J is TRBJ2-3, with 13 bases identical to TRBD2. The germline gives CDR1 LGHNA, CDR2 YSLEER. This CDR3 comprises 17 residues. With V trimmed by 2 bases and J by 6 bases, 8 bases remained unmatched. The CDR3 spells CASSQRTSGRSGDTQYF. In nucleotides, the CDR3 is TGCGCCAGCAGCCAAAGGACTAGCGGGAGAAGCGGTGATACGCAGTATTTT.

This clonotype showed up just a few times. CDR3 sequence (DNA): TGTGCCAGCAGCTTAGCGTACCGGCTCACAGATACGCAGTATTTT. Protein: CASSLAYRLTDTQYF. V is TRBV7-2 and J is TRBJ2-3; D not certain. CDR3 size: 15 residues. V was clipped by 0 bases and J by 2 bases, with 9 bases between them. Germline values: CDR1 SGHTA, CDR2 FQGNSA.

In its sample, this clonotype was seen a few times. V and J are TRBV12-5 and TRBJ2-5; maybe TRBD1 (5 bases). V lost 5 bases, J lost 5 bases, and 21 bases lay in between. The V gene's germline CDR1 is LGHNT and CDR2 FRNRAP. The CDR3 loop spans 16 amino acids. CDR3 bases: TGTGCTAGTGGTCCGACCCGTTGGGGCTTGAGGGAGACCCAGTACTTC. The encoded protein is CASGPTRWGLRETQYF.

The V and J genes are TRBV12-3 or TRBV12-4 and TRBJ1-4; no clear D. The CDR3 length is 15 residues. V was pared by 7 bases and J by 4 bases, with 16 bases between. As DNA, the CDR3 is TGTGCCAGCAATCTCGGGTGGGCGGGTAATGAAAAACTGTTTTTT. Translating gives CASNLGWAGNEKLFF.

CDR3 nucleotides: TGTGCCAGCAGAAAGAGATACGGCTACACCTTC. This codes for CASRKRYGYTF. The chain couples TRBV7-2 to TRBJ1-2, with unresolved D. V was cut by 6 bases and J by 8 bases, with 10 bases left in between. Germline CDR1 reads SGHTA; CDR2 reads FQGNSA. This CDR3 is built from 11 residues. The variable domain in full, with the rest retrieved from reference TRBV7-2 and TRBJ1-2, is GAGVSQSPSNKVTEKGKDVELRCDPISGHTALYWYRQSLGQGLEFLIYFQGNSAPDKSGLPSDRFSAERTGGSVSTLTIQRTQQEDSAVYLCASRKRYGYTFGSGTRLTVV.

This clonotype has just a few counts. V and J are TRBV20-1 and TRBJ2-5; no definite D call. Trimming pared 0 bases from V and 0 bases from J, leaving 8 bases between. Germline V CDR1 and CDR2: DFQATT, SNEGSKA (reference sequence). CDR3 length: 14 amino acids. The CDR3 coding sequence is TGCAGTGCTAGAGATTGGGCAAACCAAGAGACCCAGTACTTC. It codes for CSARDWANQETQYF.

V is TRBV19 and J is TRBJ2-5, with TRBD2 matching 13 bases. This CDR3 contains 19 residues. Germline V gene lookup returns CDR1 LNHDA and CDR2 SQIVND (reference sequence). V was clipped by 4 bases and J by 2 bases; unmatched bases: 13. The CDR3 DNA reads as TGTGCCAGTAGTACCTTAAGACAGGGACTAGCGGGACTACAAGAGACCCAGTACTTC. It codes for CASSTLRQGLAGLQETQYF. The variable domain in full, with the rest retrieved from reference TRBV19 and TRBJ2-5, is DGGITQSPKYLFRKEGQNVTLSCEQNLNHDAMYWYRQDPGQGLRLIYYSQIVNDFQKGDIAEGYSVSREKKESFPLTVTSAQKNPTAFYLCASSTLRQGLAGLQETQYFGPGTRLLVL.

The chain recombines TRBV15 with TRBJ2-5; D is ambiguous. Germline CDR1 reads LNHNV; CDR2 reads YYDKDF (reference sequence). This CDR3 has 14 residues. V lost 0 bases and J 5 bases, leaving 10 bases between the germline ends. The CDR3 sequence is CATSRDLGVETQYF. The CDR3 DNA follows: TGTGCCACCAGCAGAGATTTGGGCGTGGAGACCCAGTACTTC.

The rearrangement links TRBV4-3 to TRBJ2-7; D tentatively reads TRBD1 or TRBD2 (10 bases each). Germline CDR1 reads LGHNA; CDR2 reads YSLEER. The CDR3 is 19 amino acids. The ends were cut back, 4 bases at V and 3 bases at J, with 28 bases in the middle. DNA of the CDR3: TGCGCCAGCAGCCTACAGTTGGGACAGGGGTCTAGCGGGAGCTACGAGCAGTACTTC. Residues: CASSLQLGQGSSGSYEQYF.

This clonotype was counted at least ten times. The rearrangement links TRBV18 to TRBJ2-1; 15 positions match TRBD2. The CDR3 sequence is 15 residues long. Germline V gives CDR1 KGHSH, CDR2 LQKENI. Trimming at V came to 8 bases and at J to 6 bases, leaving 5 bases not matched to a gene. DNA for the CDR3: TGTGCCAGCAGCCCGGGACTAGCGGGAGGCAATGAGCAGTTCTTC. This codes for CASSPGLAGGNEQFF.

V gene TRBV6-5 combines with J gene TRBJ1-2; 9 bases fit TRBD1. The germline V gene encodes CDR1 MNHEY and CDR2 SVGAGI. This CDR3 is built from 17 residues. V was pared by 0 bases and J by 6 bases, with 11 bases of the junction left unmatched. The CDR3, as DNA: TGTGCCAGCAGTTACTCCGGGACAGGGTCGCTTCTCGATGGCTACACCTTC. This codes for CASSYSGTGSLLDGYTF.

The chain is built from TRBV4-3 and TRBJ2-1; 13 positions match TRBD2. The CDR3 is 19 residues long. Germline V lookup: CDR1 LGHNA, CDR2 YSLEER. J lost 8 bases, V lost 6 bases, and 19 bases had no gene match. The DNA for the CDR3 is TGCGCCAGCAGTCCCTCGGGACTAGCGGGGAGCTTTAGATCCGATGAGCAGTTCTTC. Protein sequence: CASSPSGLAGSFRSDEQFF.